This T cell receptor (beta chain) emerged from a study of blood T cell repertoires in COVID-19. The CDR3 extends over 17 amino acids. Germline V CDR1 and CDR2: SGHAT, FQNNGV. The V end lost 5 bases, the J end lost 0 bases, and 19 bases lay between the germline ends. How the authors handled the data: Nucleated cell counts were estimated from reference gene primer amplification. Produced via immunoSEQ multiplex PCR; TCRdb's table is partial and in-frame only. V and J calls and clone size follow that table, whereas D and trimming were derived from the DNA. In the table there are 250,000 to 300,000 clones, approximately 91% of which are singletons. This clone was observed a single time. Those who participated ranged in age from roughly 18 to 95 years and resided in approximately 23 US areas.

The TCR originated in a woman aged 40 to 50 with acute COVID-19. V usage is TRBV11-2 and J usage is TRBJ1-2; D uncertain. The material sequenced was PBMCs or T cells enriched from blood (not recorded which). Here the CDR3 DNA reads TGTGCCAGCAGCCCTCGCGGCGGGCCGAACCCTAACTATGGCTACACCTTC. Its translation is CASSPRGGPNPNYGYTF.